This TCR beta chain appears in the sequencing data of a study of post-analysis software for immune sequencing data (dated by TCRdb to the mid-2010s). Background for the entire study: Relapsing-remitting, secondary progressive and progressive-relapsing multiple sclerosis were recorded as disease courses, and subtype annotation was lacking for some patients. The multiple sclerosis patient repertoires were compared with about a dozen previously published healthy control repertoires from donors aged about 6 to 28 years. A subset of samples was prepared in parallel using single-end sample barcoding, then pooled and co-amplified after Illumina adapter ligation. On the study overall, not on this receptor specifically: Direct clustering with F measure showed strong co-clustering of samples prepared in the same batch, prompting a batch-effect correction. Significantly lower normalized Chao1 diversity was found in multiple sclerosis patients than in controls, suggesting substantial peripheral T-cell clonal expansion. The control group was slightly older than the multiple sclerosis patient group.

Library method: PCR. Sequencing was performed on an Illumina HiSeq 2500. To reduce PCR and sequencing biases, unique molecular identifiers were built into the TCR beta cDNA libraries. Some 500,000 cDNA molecules were obtained for every 1 to 10 million input T cells, so each molecule roughly corresponded to one T cell. The same protocol used for the earlier healthy control dataset was applied to prepare and sequence the patient libraries. Samples belonging to the same batch were prepared together, multiplexed and sequenced on a shared HiSeq lane. The paper's data handling went like this. Raw barcoded reads were processed with MIGEC, and single-read molecular identifier groups were discarded before consensus assembly and CDR3 extraction. Clonotype tables were post-analysed with VDJtools, and diversity was normalized by down-sampling all datasets to the smallest sample size. To correct batch-related cross-sample contamination, repertoire overlap clustering matched CDR3 amino acid sequences but not nucleotide sequences. TCRdb applied fastp at Q25 and MiXCR to the public reads, then kept only in-frame beta chains. Each CDR3 protein gets just one entry, which takes the most common genes and DNA from the rows behind it. These V and J calls derive from TCRdb rather than the authors' analysis. Across this sample there are over 700,000 distinct CDR3 sequences, with 30% seen only once. Together, the top ten hold around 0.56% of the sample.

To demonstrate the VDJtools post-analysis software, TCR beta repertoires were profiled from the peripheral blood of roughly 12 young patients with multiple sclerosis. The multiple sclerosis patients were children and adolescents ranging in age from roughly 6 to 16 years. Turning to this clonotype: What antigen it recognizes has not been identified. No base qualities exist here, and no much larger clone lies one base off it.

This TCR came from a girl between 10 and 17 years old with multiple sclerosis. The sequencing input was blood.

The sequenced DNA: TGCAGTGCGGGAAGCCCGGGAGTGGGCACAGATACGCAGTATTTT. Translated, this gives CSAGSPGVGTDTQYF. The chain is encoded by TRBV20-1 joined to TRBJ2-3; a tentative D match to TRBD2 spans 6 bases. Trimming removed 6 bases from V and 1 base from J, leaving 17 bases between the germline ends. The CDR3 covers 15 residues, taking in both the cysteine and the phenylalanine. CDR3 DNA is the only sequence kept; it has 45 bases, read in frame from the first base. CDR1 and CDR2, per the germline V gene (reference sequence), are DFQATT and SNEGSKA.